Presented here are 21 T cell receptor beta chains from one specimen sequenced in a study of blood T cell repertoires in COVID-19. Assay: immunoSEQ multiplex PCR; the TCRdb copy retains only in-frame clones and omits some. The table records over 250,000 clones, roughly 85% of them present only once. Material: peripheral blood. The receptors come from a woman aged 50 to 65 who had recovered from COVID-19.

V and J are TRBV10-3 and TRBJ2-6, with TRBD1 matching over 7 bases. Germline V gene lookup returns CDR1 ENHRY and CDR2 SYGVKD. CDR3 length: 15 residues. V gave up 4 bases and J gave up 2 bases; unmatched junction bases: 2. The CDR3 reads CAISGDRAGANVLTF. In nucleotides, the CDR3 is TGTGCCATCAGTGGGGACAGAGCTGGGGCCAACGTCCTGACTTTC.

The J gene is TRBJ1-1, the V gene TRBV5-1; D possibly corresponds to TRBD1 (6 bases). Per the germline V gene, CDR1 is SGHRS and CDR2 is YFSETQ. V was cut by 5 bases and J by 0 bases, with 14 bases left in between. The CDR3 runs 15 residues. This CDR3 reads CASRRNRAMNTEAFF. CDR3 sequence (DNA): TGCGCCAGCAGGAGGAACAGGGCGATGAACACTGAAGCTTTCTTT.

This clone was detected once. The CDR3 coding sequence is TGCGCCAGCAGCCTCCGGACAGGGGATAACACCGGGGAGCTGTTTTTT. Translated, it gives CASSLRTGDNTGELFF. The chain couples TRBV4-1 to TRBJ2-2; 9 bases map to TRBD1. V lost 4 bases to trimming and J lost 2 bases; unmatched junction nucleotides: 5. Germline V gene data show CDR1 as MGHRA and CDR2 as YSYEKL. The CDR3 has 16 residues.

The chain recombines TRBV9 with TRBJ2-3, with TRBD2 identical over 9 bases. V dropped 4 bases and J dropped 0; count of bases not matched to a gene: 6. The CDR3 covers 16 residues. Germline assignment: CDR1 SGDLS and CDR2 YYNGEE. DNA of the CDR3: TGTGCCAGCAGCCCCTTAGCGGGAGCTAGCACAGATACGCAGTATTTT. Its translation is CASSPLAGASTDTQYF.

The chain links TRBV5-6 to TRBJ1-1, with D tentatively TRBD1 (6 bases). The germline CDR1 and CDR2 sequences are SGHDT and YYEEEE. This CDR3 spans 12 amino acids. V gave up 3 bases and J gave up 7 bases, with 10 bases separating them. CDR3 coding DNA: TGTGCCAGCAGCTCGGACAGCCGTGAAGCTTTCTTT. It yields the protein CASSSDSREAFF.

The chain couples TRBV27 to TRBJ2-7, with 10 bases that match TRBD2. Unmatched junction bases numbered 4, after V lost 5 bases and J lost 0 bases. Germline V lookup: CDR1 MNHEY, CDR2 SMNVEV (reference sequence). The CDR3 spans 15 residues. The CDR3 loop reads CASSVAGGPSYEQYF. CDR3 bases: TGTGCCAGCAGTGTAGCGGGAGGACCCTCCTACGAGCAGTACTTC.

The CDR3 region is CASSRRTGGYEQYF. The CDR3 DNA reads as TGTGCCAGCAGCCGTCGGACAGGGGGCTACGAGCAGTACTTC. The chain is built from TRBV28 and TRBJ2-7, with 10 bases fitting TRBD1. Germline V gene lookup returns CDR1 MDHEN and CDR2 SYDVKM. This CDR3 contains 14 residues. After removal of 6 bases from V and 3 bases from J, the junction contained 5 bases not matched to a gene. The variable domain in full, completed from reference TRBV28 and TRBJ2-7, reads DVKVTQSSRYLVKRTGEKVFLECVQDMDHENMFWYRQDPGLGLRLIYFSYDVKMKEKGDIPEGYSVSREKKERFSLILESASTNQTSMYLCASSRRTGGYEQYFGPGTRLTVT.

CDR3 nucleotides: TGCGCCAGCAGCCAAGTGGCAGGCGTCAGTGGCTACACCTTC. Its translation: CASSQVAGVSGYTF. The chain links TRBV4-3 to TRBJ1-2; D unclear. This CDR3 is 14 amino acids long. The V end was cut by 1 base, the J end by 7 bases, with 13 bases between. Germline loops: CDR1 LGHNA, CDR2 YSLEER.

V and J are TRBV6-6 and TRBJ1-5, with 9 bases matching TRBD1. The V and J ends lost 4 bases and 3 bases, in that order; junction bases with no gene match: 7. Germline V CDR1 and CDR2: MNHNY, SVGAGI (reference sequence). CDR3 length equals 16 residues. DNA of the CDR3: TGTGCCAGCAGTTCTTGGACAGGGGTGATCAATCAGCCCCAGCATTTT. This codes for CASSSWTGVINQPQHF.

This clone has a single count. The chain couples TRBV3-1 (or the pseudogene TRBV3-2) to TRBJ2-1; the match to TRBD1 covers 9 bases. The junction had 1 base not matched to a gene; V was cut back by 4 bases and J by 0 bases. There are 15 residues in the CDR3. Germline CDR1 and CDR2: LGHDT and YNNKEL (reference sequence). The CDR3 reads CASSPTGGSYNEQFF. The CDR3 DNA is TGTGCCAGCAGCCCGACAGGGGGCTCCTACAATGAGCAGTTCTTC.

V gene TRBV7-2 combines with J gene TRBJ1-5; D perhaps matches TRBD1 (6 bases). The CDR3 is made up of 15 amino acids. Germline V lookup: CDR1 SGHTA, CDR2 FQGNSA. The V gene lost 0 bases and the J gene lost 4 bases, with 10 bases spanning the gap. The CDR3 is CASSLAPGVNQPQHF. The CDR3 nucleotides are TGTGCCAGCAGCTTAGCCCCAGGGGTTAATCAGCCCCAGCATTTT.

The chain is built from TRBV6-5 and TRBJ2-1, with D possibly TRBD1 on 5 matching bases. Between the trimmed V and J ends, which lost 7 bases and 7 bases, there was a span of 17 bases. Germline V gives CDR1 MNHEY, CDR2 SVGAGI. CDR3 size: 14 residues. In DNA form, the CDR3 reads TGTGCCAGCAAAGGGGATCAAAATAAGAATGAGCAGTTCTTC. Its protein is CASKGDQNKNEQFF.

V gene TRBV28 combines with J gene TRBJ1-5; possibly TRBD1 for D (6 bases). The ends were cut back, 3 bases at V and 3 bases at J, with 9 bases in the middle. CDR1 is MDHEN and CDR2 is SYDVKM in the germline V gene. The CDR3 covers 14 residues. CDR3 in amino acids: CASSFGQPNQPQHF. The CDR3 DNA follows: TGTGCCAGCAGTTTCGGACAGCCCAATCAGCCCCAGCATTTT.

V is TRBV7-9 and J is TRBJ2-1; D is possibly TRBD1 (5 bases). V lost 7 bases, J lost 9 bases, and 7 bases lay in between. The CDR3 has 10 amino acids. The germline V gene has CDR1 SEHNR and CDR2 FQNEAQ (reference sequence). The CDR3 loop is CASTQGEQFF. The DNA for the CDR3 is TGTGCCAGCACCCAGGGTGAGCAGTTCTTC.

The rearrangement links TRBV9 to TRBJ2-1; 14 bases line up with TRBD2. Germline trimming cut 3 bases from V and 8 bases from J; bases unmatched to any gene: 4. CDR3 size: 15 residues. Germline-derived CDR1 and CDR2 are SGDLS and YYNGEE. CDR3 amino acids: CASSARTSGRHEQFF. The CDR3 DNA reads as TGTGCCAGCAGCGCCAGGACTAGCGGGAGGCATGAGCAGTTCTTC.

V usage is TRBV9 and J usage is TRBJ1-1; 7 bases map to TRBD1. The J segment lost 5 bases and the V segment lost 0 bases, leaving 10 bases of the junction unmatched. This CDR3 comprises 16 residues. The germline V gene encodes CDR1 SGDLS and CDR2 YYNGEE. CDR3 bases: TGTGCCAGCAGCGTAGCTACTCAGGGGGTAGGAACTGAAGCTTTCTTT. Protein product: CASSVATQGVGTEAFF.

The CDR3 loop reads CASRFTLAGRTDTQYF. The CDR3 nucleotides read TGTGCCAGCAGATTTACTTTAGCGGGGCGCACAGATACGCAGTATTTT. The rearrangement uses TRBV27 and TRBJ2-3; 8 bases line up with TRBD2. The length of the CDR3 is 16 residues. In germline, CDR1 is MNHEY, CDR2 SMNVEV (reference sequence). Trimming cost V 6 bases and J 1 base; bases outside gene matches: 9.

The chain couples TRBV7-3 to TRBJ2-3; the D gene is possibly TRBD2 (7 bases). The germline V and J ends were trimmed by 6 bases and 0 bases, with 16 bases remaining between them. Germline V gene data show CDR1 as SGHTA and CDR2 as FQGTGA. The CDR3 is made up of 16 amino acids. For the CDR3, the DNA is TGTGCCAGCAGTGGGGTGGCGGGGGCTAGCACAGATACGCAGTATTTT. It codes for CASSGVAGASTDTQYF.

The chain links TRBV6-2 or TRBV6-3 to TRBJ2-7; the match to TRBD1 covers 7 bases. CDR3 length: 14 amino acids. Trimming at V came to 5 bases and at J to 2 bases, leaving 6 bases not matched to a gene. Germline V lookup: CDR1 MNHEY, CDR2 SVGEGT. The CDR3 loop reads CASSPDQGAYEQYF. The CDR3 DNA follows: TGTGCCAGCAGTCCCGATCAGGGGGCCTACGAGCAGTACTTC.

This clone has a single count. The J gene is TRBJ2-2, the V gene TRBV23-1, with 8 bases lining up with TRBD2. TRBV23-1 is labeled an ORF, and its function is uncertain. The CDR3 sequence is 16 residues long. V was clipped by 6 bases and J by 2 bases; unmatched bases: 8. CDR3 nucleotides: TGCGCCAGCAGCCGATATACTAGCGGAAACACCGGGGAGCTGTTTTTT. The encoded protein is CASSRYTSGNTGELFF.

This chain joins TRBV7-6 and TRBJ2-3, with 11 bases aligning to TRBD2. The CDR3 runs 19 residues. The V and J ends lost 1 base and 2 bases, in that order; junction bases with no gene match: 11. Germline-derived CDR1 and CDR2 are SGHVS and FNYEAQ. In DNA, the CDR3 is TGTGCCAGCAGCTTAGTAATTCCCGGGACTAGCGGAGCCACAGATACGCAGTATTTT. It codes for CASSLVIPGTSGATDTQYF.